The 20 T cell receptor beta chains below were found in one sample sequenced in a study of T cells expressing NK-cell markers. TCRdb reprocessed the 5' RACE reads and keeps a single row for each CDR3 protein, giving no DNA. The sample table sets out about 260,000 distinct CDR3 sequences. The sample taken for sequencing was blood T cells: a sorted CD56 or NKG2C T cell subset, CD4+ or CD8+ T cells, or bulk PBMC T cells (not recorded which). The receptor set was obtained from a young man in good health.

The rearrangement links TRBV20-1 to TRBJ2-7; TCRdb indicates TRBD1, and absent DNA this call remains unverified. The germline gives CDR1 DFQATT, CDR2 SNEGSKA (reference sequence). The CDR3 is 15 residues long. This chain's CDR3 is CSATWLQGTADEQYF.

The V and J genes are TRBV20-1 and TRBJ1-1; TCRdb reports TRBD1, a call that lacks DNA to check it against. This CDR3 is built from 14 residues. Germline CDR1 reads DFQATT; CDR2 reads SNEGSKA (reference sequence). The CDR3 here is CSALYRGPNTEAFF.

The V and J genes are TRBV12-3 or TRBV12-4 and TRBJ2-7. The CDR3 length is 12 residues. CDR3 protein: CASSLTGVEQYF.

The rearrangement joins TRBV5-1 to TRBJ2-7; absent DNA, TCRdb's TRBD1 call cannot be checked. Germline V gene sequence: CDR1 SGHRS, CDR2 YFSETQ. The CDR3 is made up of 17 amino acids. CDR3 protein: CASSLGRRGLSSYEQYF. The entire variable domain, with the rest obtained from reference TRBV5-1 and TRBJ2-7, is as follows: KAGVTQTPRYLIKTRGQQVTLSCSPISGHRSVSWYQQTPGQGLQFLFEYFSETQRNKGNFPGRFSGRQFSNSRSEMNVSTLELGDSALYLCASSLGRRGLSSYEQYFGPGTRLTVT.

The J gene is TRBJ2-7, the V gene TRBV20-1; the TRBD2 assignment by TCRdb is unverifiable without DNA. The CDR3 covers 19 residues. Germline V gives CDR1 DFQATT, CDR2 SNEGSKA (reference sequence). This CDR3 is CSAIALAGGQSASYYEQYF.

The chain uses TRBV5-1 and TRBJ1-1; TCRdb calls TRBD1, which cannot be checked without DNA. CDR3 size: 14 residues. Per the germline V gene, CDR1 is SGHRS and CDR2 is YFSETQ. The CDR3 here is CASSLIGKNTEAFF.

The J gene is TRBJ2-7, the V gene TRBV5-5; TCRdb's D call of TRBD1 is untestable without DNA. The germline CDR1 and CDR2 sequences are SGHKS and YYEKEE (reference sequence). The CDR3 is 17 amino acids. The CDR3 spells CASSLGNTGTGDYEQYF.

V and J are TRBV11-3 and TRBJ2-3. The CDR3 is made up of 15 amino acids. The germline V gene encodes CDR1 SGHNT and CDR2 YENEEA. The CDR3 sequence: CASSTAADPTDTQYF.

The V gene is TRBV30, the J gene TRBJ2-1; TCRdb outputs TRBD2, but without DNA this stays unchecked. The CDR3 contains 14 residues. CDR1 is GTSNPN, CDR2 SVGIG, per germline (reference sequence). This CDR3 is CAWSTSGGNNEQFF.

The V call is TRBV29-1, the J call TRBJ2-3. Looked up from germline, CDR1 is SQVTM and CDR2 is ANQGSEA. The CDR3 has 16 residues. CDR3 region: CSVEAGVFSSTDTQYF.

The V call is TRBV12-3 or TRBV12-4, the J call TRBJ2-7; TCRdb's D call of TRBD2 is untestable without DNA. This CDR3 has 14 residues. CDR3 loop: CASSFRLADYEQYF.

The J gene is TRBJ2-2, the V gene TRBV29-1; lacking DNA, the TRBD1 call made by TCRdb goes unchecked. The CDR3 length is 17 residues. Germline V gene data show CDR1 as SQVTM and CDR2 as ANQGSEA. The chain's CDR3 is CSVVSYPGRRGTGELFF.

V and J are TRBV12-3 or TRBV12-4 and TRBJ1-3. This CDR3 has 16 residues. This CDR3 reads CASSLSTESSGNTIYF.

This sequence joins TRBV29-1 and TRBJ2-5; TCRdb indicates TRBD2, and absent DNA this call remains unverified. The CDR3 spans 14 residues. Looked up from germline, CDR1 is SQVTM and CDR2 is ANQGSEA. CDR3 sequence reads: CSVDRKAGEETQYF.

The J gene is TRBJ2-1, the V gene TRBV29-1; the D call of TRBD2 rests on TCRdb alone, since no DNA is present to check it. The CDR3 contains 17 residues. Germline V CDR1 and CDR2: SQVTM, ANQGSEA. The CDR3 spells CSVPPSGRARDNNEQFF.

This rearrangement joins TRBV6-2 or TRBV6-3 to TRBJ2-5; the D gene TCRdb calls, TRBD2, cannot be checked with no DNA. Per germline, CDR1 MNHEY and CDR2 SVGEGT. CDR3 size: 21 residues. CDR3 residues: CASSYPVILAGAYHNKETQYF.

This CDR3 is CASSQESRGQPQHF. This rearrangement joins TRBV4-2 to TRBJ1-5; the TCRdb D gene call, TRBD1, has no DNA to confirm it. Germline CDR1 reads LGHNA; CDR2 reads YNFKEQ. The length of the CDR3 is 14 residues.

The chain combines TRBV29-1 with TRBJ1-3; TCRdb's D call of TRBD1 is untestable without DNA. This CDR3 region has 12 residues. Looked up from germline, CDR1 is SQVTM and CDR2 is ANQGSEA. The CDR3 sequence: CSVDQGTNTIYF.

The chain combines TRBV6-6 with TRBJ1-2; TCRdb proposes TRBD1, but this gene call is untestable without DNA. The CDR3 runs to 11 residues. Looked up from germline, CDR1 is MNHNY and CDR2 is SVGAGI (reference sequence). This CDR3 is CASSAPYGYTF.

The rearrangement links TRBV20-1 to TRBJ2-5. The CDR3 totals 11 residues. Germline assignment: CDR1 DFQATT and CDR2 SNEGSKA (reference sequence). CDR3 in amino acids: CSARTAETQYF.